The text below deals with one TCR beta chain. This specimen comes from a study of Graves' ophthalmopathy and Graves' hyperthyroidism. Deletions cut 4 bases from V and 11 bases from J, with 28 bases between. The CDR3 spans 17 residues. Germline V lookup: CDR1 SGHDT, CDR2 YYEEEE. TCR beta CDR3 amplification used RNA transcripts. First-round RT-PCR employed HTBI primers, with a second-round multiplex PCR after it. Each CDR3 protein gets one entry after TCRdb re-called the multiplex PCR reads with MiXCR. This table holds 450,000 to 600,000 distinct CDR3 sequences, 35% to 40% found once. This chain joins TRBV5-6 and TRBJ1-5; D might be TRBD1 (6 bases). Sequences were obtained from peripheral blood or thyroid tissue (not recorded which). This TCR came from an adult man with Graves' hyperthyroidism. As DNA, the CDR3 is TGTGCCAGCAGCCGATACAGCCGGACAGTGGAGCGAGAGACCCAGCATTTT. This sequence encodes CASSRYSRTVERETQHF.